A selection of T cell receptor beta chains follows, all from one sample in a study of blood T cell repertoires in COVID-19. The method was immunoSEQ multiplex PCR; TCRdb's version includes in-frame clones alone and lacks a portion of them. The repertoire holds 45,000 to 60,000 clones, with 60% to 85% as singletons. The sequenced sample was peripheral blood. Receptors originate from a human donor with active or convalescent COVID-19. The donor label of this sample is uncertain. Each CDR3 is given with its conserved first and last residue. A D gene is named only where the DNA matches it firmly. The size entry is marked missing in some rows and otherwise reads once, few, many or a size class.

j_call: TRBJ2-3
cdr3_length: 15
v_call: TRBV6-5
clone_size: .
d_call: TRBD2
cdr3_nt: TGTGCCAGCAGTTACCGGGCTAGCGGGACGGGTACGCAGTATTTT
cdr3_aa: CASSYRASGTGTQYF

j_call: TRBJ2-2
cdr3_length: 18
v_call: TRBV5-1
clone_size: few
d_call: TRBD2
cdr3_nt: TGCGCCAGCAGCTTGGCCGAGACTAGCGGGACTTACACCGGGGAGCTGTTTTTT
cdr3_aa: CASSLAETSGTYTGELFF

j_call: TRBJ2-4
cdr3_length: 15
v_call: TRBV5-8
clone_size: .
d_call: .
cdr3_nt: TGTGCCAGCAGCTGGGCTGGGGGGAGAGGAAACATTCAGTACTTC
cdr3_aa: CASSWAGGRGNIQYF

j_call: TRBJ2-2
cdr3_length: 14
v_call: TRBV4-1
clone_size: .
d_call: TRBD2
cdr3_nt: TGCGCCAGCTCCGGACTAGCGGGAGCGCGAAAGCTGTTTTTT
cdr3_aa: CASSGLAGARKLFF

j_call: TRBJ2-3
cdr3_length: 17
v_call: TRBV7-3
clone_size: .
d_call: .
cdr3_nt: TGTGCCAGCAGCGCTGCCTTCGGGACTCCTAGCACAGATACGCAGTATTTT
cdr3_aa: CASSAAFGTPSTDTQYF

j_call: TRBJ2-5
cdr3_length: 13
v_call: TRBV7-9
clone_size: .
d_call: TRBD1
cdr3_nt: TGTGCCAGCAGCTTAGGGACAGGGGAGACCCAGTACTTC
cdr3_aa: CASSLGTGETQYF

j_call: TRBJ2-1
cdr3_length: 11
v_call: TRBV24-1
clone_size: .
d_call: .
cdr3_nt: TGTGCCACCTTCAACGCGGGGAAGCAGTTCTTC
cdr3_aa: CATFNAGKQFF

j_call: TRBJ1-2
cdr3_length: 13
v_call: TRBV24-1
clone_size: .
d_call: TRBD1
cdr3_nt: TGTGCCACCAGTGACGGACAGGGAGAAGGCTACACCTTC
cdr3_aa: CATSDGQGEGYTF

j_call: TRBJ2-7
cdr3_length: 17
v_call: TRBV5-1
clone_size: .
d_call: TRBD1
cdr3_nt: TGCGCCAGCAGCTTGGGGGGGACAGGGGCCAGCTCCTACGAGCAGTACTTC
cdr3_aa: CASSLGGTGASSYEQYF

j_call: TRBJ1-3
cdr3_length: 11
v_call: TRBV10-3
clone_size: .
d_call: .
cdr3_nt: TGTGCCAGCGGAGCTGGAAACACCATATATTTT
cdr3_aa: CASGAGNTIYF

j_call: TRBJ2-1
cdr3_length: 14
v_call: TRBV13
clone_size: .
d_call: TRBD1
cdr3_nt: TGTGCCAGCAGCCGACAGGGTTCGTACAATGAGCAGTTCTTC
cdr3_aa: CASSRQGSYNEQFF

j_call: TRBJ2-1
cdr3_length: 15
v_call: TRBV3-1/TRBV3-2
clone_size: .
d_call: .
cdr3_nt: TGTGCCAGCAGCCAGGCGGGAAGCTCCTACAATGAGCAGTTCTTC
cdr3_aa: CASSQAGSSYNEQFF

j_call: TRBJ1-3
cdr3_length: 17
v_call: TRBV9
clone_size: few
d_call: .
cdr3_nt: TGTGCCAGCAGCGTAGAAGGGGCGGATGTGCCTGGAAACACCATATATTTT
cdr3_aa: CASSVEGADVPGNTIYF

j_call: TRBJ2-7
cdr3_length: 13
v_call: TRBV12-3/TRBV12-4
clone_size: .
d_call: TRBD1
cdr3_nt: TGTGCCAGCAGGCAGGACAGGGCTCAGGAGCAGTACTTC
cdr3_aa: CASRQDRAQEQYF

j_call: TRBJ2-7
cdr3_length: 19
v_call: TRBV5-6
clone_size: .
d_call: TRBD2
cdr3_nt: TGTGCCAGCAGCTTAAAAGTAACAGCGGGAGGGATGAGGGTCGACGAGCAGTACTTC
cdr3_aa: CASSLKVTAGGMRVDEQYF

j_call: TRBJ1-6
cdr3_length: 13
v_call: TRBV2
clone_size: .
d_call: TRBD1
cdr3_nt: TGTGCCGGGGGGACAGATTATAATTCACCCCTCCACTTT
cdr3_aa: CAGGTDYNSPLHF

j_call: TRBJ1-1
cdr3_length: 14
v_call: TRBV6-4
clone_size: .
d_call: TRBD1
cdr3_nt: TGTGCCAGCCGGGGACAGCCCCTCAACACTGAAGCTTTCTTT
cdr3_aa: CASRGQPLNTEAFF

j_call: TRBJ2-3
cdr3_length: 18
v_call: TRBV5-6
clone_size: .
d_call: TRBD1
cdr3_nt: TGTGCCAGCAGCTTGGGACCTCCAGGGACAGGACGCACAGATACGCAGTATTTT
cdr3_aa: CASSLGPPGTGRTDTQYF

j_call: TRBJ1-3
cdr3_length: 14
v_call: TRBV9
clone_size: .
d_call: .
cdr3_nt: TGTGCCAGCAGCGGAGCAAGAACTGGAAACACCATATATTTT
cdr3_aa: CASSGARTGNTIYF

j_call: TRBJ2-3
cdr3_length: 15
v_call: TRBV29-1
clone_size: .
d_call: TRBD2
cdr3_nt: TGCAGCGTTGCTGTTTTAGCGGGTTTGGGAGATACGCAGTATTTT
cdr3_aa: CSVAVLAGLGDTQYF

j_call: TRBJ2-7
cdr3_length: 16
v_call: TRBV20-1
clone_size: .
d_call: TRBD2
cdr3_nt: TGCAGTGCTAGTAGGACTAGCGGGAGTATGTCCTACGAGCAGTACTTC
cdr3_aa: CSASRTSGSMSYEQYF

j_call: TRBJ2-3
cdr3_length: 15
v_call: TRBV7-2
clone_size: .
d_call: TRBD1
cdr3_nt: TGTGCCAGCAGCATACAGGGGGCGGGCACAGATACGCAGTATTTT
cdr3_aa: CASSIQGAGTDTQYF

j_call: TRBJ1-1
cdr3_length: 14
v_call: TRBV6-5
clone_size: .
d_call: TRBD1
cdr3_nt: TGTGCCAGCAGAAGAACAACAGGGGCCGTTGAAGCTTTCTTT
cdr3_aa: CASRRTTGAVEAFF

j_call: TRBJ1-1
cdr3_length: 14
v_call: TRBV4-3
clone_size: .
d_call: .
cdr3_nt: TGCGCCAGCAGCCAGTTTACCGGGAACGCTGAAGCTTTCTTT
cdr3_aa: CASSQFTGNAEAFF

j_call: TRBJ2-3
cdr3_length: 15
v_call: TRBV15
clone_size: .
d_call: .
cdr3_nt: TGTGCCACCAGCAGAACGGCAACTAACACAGATACGCAGTATTTT
cdr3_aa: CATSRTATNTDTQYF

j_call: TRBJ1-4
cdr3_length: 14
v_call: TRBV7-9
clone_size: medium-sized
d_call: .
cdr3_nt: TGTGCCAGCAGCTTAGGGCACGTAAATGAAAAACTGTTTTTT
cdr3_aa: CASSLGHVNEKLFF

j_call: TRBJ2-7
cdr3_length: 16
v_call: TRBV12-5
clone_size: few
d_call: TRBD2
cdr3_nt: TGTGCTAGTGGTTCGTCTAGCGGGAGGCCCGCCTACGAGCAGTACTTC
cdr3_aa: CASGSSSGRPAYEQYF

j_call: TRBJ1-2
cdr3_length: 15
v_call: TRBV7-3
clone_size: medium-sized
d_call: TRBD1
cdr3_nt: TGTGCCAGCAGCCCCGGACAGGGAAGCGACTATGGCTACACCTTC
cdr3_aa: CASSPGQGSDYGYTF

j_call: TRBJ2-3
cdr3_length: 14
v_call: TRBV25-1
clone_size: .
d_call: .
cdr3_nt: TGTGCCAGCAGTGACCCGACGACTACAGATACGCAGTATTTT
cdr3_aa: CASSDPTTTDTQYF

j_call: TRBJ1-1
cdr3_length: 14
v_call: TRBV5-4
clone_size: .
d_call: .
cdr3_nt: TGTGCCAGCAGCTTGGGAGGGAGAGACACTGAAGCTTTCTTT
cdr3_aa: CASSLGGRDTEAFF

j_call: TRBJ1-2
cdr3_length: 15
v_call: TRBV5-6
clone_size: .
d_call: TRBD1
cdr3_nt: TGTGCCAGCAGCTGGGAGCAGGGGGCTAGCTATGGCTACACCTTC
cdr3_aa: CASSWEQGASYGYTF

j_call: TRBJ1-2
cdr3_length: 14
v_call: TRBV24-1
clone_size: few
d_call: TRBD1
cdr3_nt: TGTGCCACCAGTGACCCACAGGGGGCAGGTGGCTACACCTTC
cdr3_aa: CATSDPQGAGGYTF

j_call: TRBJ1-6
cdr3_length: 15
v_call: TRBV19
clone_size: .
d_call: .
cdr3_nt: TGTGCCAGTAGTATCAAGAGGGTCCCCGCTTTGGCCCTCCACTTT
cdr3_aa: CASSIKRVPALALHF

j_call: TRBJ1-5
cdr3_length: 16
v_call: TRBV7-6
clone_size: few
d_call: TRBD1
cdr3_nt: TGTGCCAGCAGCCCTGGACAGGGTATGAGCAATCAGCCCCAGCATTTT
cdr3_aa: CASSPGQGMSNQPQHF

j_call: TRBJ1-1
cdr3_length: 14
v_call: TRBV14
clone_size: .
d_call: .
cdr3_nt: TGTGCCAGCAACCAGGCGGGAGGAGGCACTGAAGCTTTCTTT
cdr3_aa: CASNQAGGGTEAFF

j_call: TRBJ2-1
cdr3_length: 13
v_call: TRBV12-5
clone_size: .
d_call: .
cdr3_nt: TGTGCTAGTGGTTTACTCAGGGCCGGGGAGCAGTTCTTC
cdr3_aa: CASGLLRAGEQFF

j_call: TRBJ2-7
cdr3_length: 15
v_call: TRBV11-2
clone_size: .
d_call: .
cdr3_nt: TGTGCCAGCAGCGCAATTAGGACAGTTTCCTACGAGCAGTACTTC
cdr3_aa: CASSAIRTVSYEQYF

j_call: TRBJ2-2
cdr3_length: 12
v_call: TRBV19
clone_size: .
d_call: .
cdr3_nt: TGTGCCAGTAGTCCCCGCACCGGGGAGCTGTTTTTT
cdr3_aa: CASSPRTGELFF

j_call: TRBJ2-2
cdr3_length: 16
v_call: TRBV4-1
clone_size: .
d_call: .
cdr3_nt: TGCGCCAGCAGCCATTCGAAGCGGGCGAACACCGGGGAGCTGTTTTTT
cdr3_aa: CASSHSKRANTGELFF

j_call: TRBJ1-1
cdr3_length: 15
v_call: TRBV6-5
clone_size: .
d_call: .
cdr3_nt: TGTGCCAGCAAGGAGGGGCTGCTTATGAACACTGAAGCTTTCTTT
cdr3_aa: CASKEGLLMNTEAFF

j_call: TRBJ1-2
cdr3_length: 13
v_call: TRBV28
clone_size: once
d_call: .
cdr3_nt: TGTGCCAGCAGTTCCACAGGGCCCTATGGCTACACCTTC
cdr3_aa: CASSSTGPYGYTF

j_call: TRBJ1-2
cdr3_length: 15
v_call: TRBV7-2
clone_size: once
d_call: .
cdr3_nt: TGTGCCAGCAGCTTAGTTCCACAGGCTAACTATGGCTACACCTTC
cdr3_aa: CASSLVPQANYGYTF

j_call: TRBJ2-5
cdr3_length: 14
v_call: TRBV5-1
clone_size: .
d_call: TRBD2
cdr3_nt: TGCGCCAGCAGCTTGGCGGGAGGACAAGAGACCCAGTACTTC
cdr3_aa: CASSLAGGQETQYF

j_call: TRBJ1-3
cdr3_length: 15
v_call: TRBV7-9
clone_size: many
d_call: .
cdr3_nt: TGTGCCAGCAGCTTTGGTCAACATTCAAGAAACACCATATATTTT
cdr3_aa: CASSFGQHSRNTIYF

j_call: TRBJ2-1
cdr3_length: 16
v_call: TRBV10-3
clone_size: .
d_call: TRBD1
cdr3_nt: TGTGCCATCAGTGAGAAAGAGGGGGCGAACTACAATGAGCAGTTCTTC
cdr3_aa: CAISEKEGANYNEQFF

j_call: TRBJ1-1
cdr3_length: 13
v_call: TRBV7-3
clone_size: .
d_call: .
cdr3_nt: TGTGCCAGCAGCTTAGAGCGGAACACTGAAGCTTTCTTT
cdr3_aa: CASSLERNTEAFF

j_call: TRBJ2-1
cdr3_length: 14
v_call: TRBV14
clone_size: .
d_call: TRBD2
cdr3_nt: TGTGCCAGCAGCCAAATGAGGGAGGGTAATGAGCAGTTCTTC
cdr3_aa: CASSQMREGNEQFF

j_call: TRBJ2-7
cdr3_length: 16
v_call: TRBV28
clone_size: .
d_call: TRBD2
cdr3_nt: TGTGCCAGCAGCACCGGACTAGCGGGGAAGTCCTACGAGCAGTACTTC
cdr3_aa: CASSTGLAGKSYEQYF

j_call: TRBJ2-4
cdr3_length: 15
v_call: TRBV18
clone_size: .
d_call: .
cdr3_nt: TGTGCCAGCTCACGTGAGACAGGGACTGGAAACATTCAGTACTTC
cdr3_aa: CASSRETGTGNIQYF

j_call: TRBJ2-5
cdr3_length: 14
v_call: TRBV11-3
clone_size: .
d_call: TRBD1
cdr3_nt: TGTGCCAGCAGCTCGGGACAGGGGCGGGAGACCCAGTACTTC
cdr3_aa: CASSSGQGRETQYF

j_call: TRBJ2-3
cdr3_length: 15
v_call: TRBV3-1/TRBV3-2
clone_size: .
d_call: TRBD2
cdr3_nt: TGTGCCAGCAGCCAGGGCCCTAGCGGGAGTTATACGCAGTATTTT
cdr3_aa: CASSQGPSGSYTQYF

j_call: TRBJ1-3
cdr3_length: 16
v_call: TRBV6-5
clone_size: .
d_call: TRBD1
cdr3_nt: TGTGCCAGCAGTTCTTCCCGGACAGGCTCTGGAAACACCATATATTTT
cdr3_aa: CASSSSRTGSGNTIYF

j_call: TRBJ1-5
cdr3_length: 19
v_call: TRBV14
clone_size: .
d_call: .
cdr3_nt: TGTGCCAGCAGCCGCCCCCTGGGTAGGGACATCCAAACCAATCAGCCCCAGCATTTT
cdr3_aa: CASSRPLGRDIQTNQPQHF

j_call: TRBJ2-4
cdr3_length: 11
v_call: TRBV2
clone_size: .
d_call: .
cdr3_nt: TGTGCCAGCACGGAGAAAAACATTCAGTACTTC
cdr3_aa: CASTEKNIQYF

j_call: TRBJ1-5
cdr3_length: 15
v_call: TRBV28
clone_size: .
d_call: TRBD1
cdr3_nt: TGTGCCAGCAGACCGACAGGGGGAAACAATCAGCCCCAGCATTTT
cdr3_aa: CASRPTGGNNQPQHF